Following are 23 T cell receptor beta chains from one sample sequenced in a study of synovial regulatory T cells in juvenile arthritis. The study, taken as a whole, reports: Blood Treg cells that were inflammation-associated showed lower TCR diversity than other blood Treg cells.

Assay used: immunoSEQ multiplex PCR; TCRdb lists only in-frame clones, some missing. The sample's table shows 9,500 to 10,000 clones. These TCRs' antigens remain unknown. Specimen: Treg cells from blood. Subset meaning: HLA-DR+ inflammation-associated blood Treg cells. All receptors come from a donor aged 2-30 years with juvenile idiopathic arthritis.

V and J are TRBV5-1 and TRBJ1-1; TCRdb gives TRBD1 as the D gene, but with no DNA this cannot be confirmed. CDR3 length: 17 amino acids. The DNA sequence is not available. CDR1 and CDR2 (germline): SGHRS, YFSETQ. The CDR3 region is CASSLAGYQGRITEAFF.

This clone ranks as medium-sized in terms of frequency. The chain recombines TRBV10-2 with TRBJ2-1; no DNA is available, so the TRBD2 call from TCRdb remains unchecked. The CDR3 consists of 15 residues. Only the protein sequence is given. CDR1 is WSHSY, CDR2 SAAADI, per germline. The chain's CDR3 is CASSELTLTGDEQFF.

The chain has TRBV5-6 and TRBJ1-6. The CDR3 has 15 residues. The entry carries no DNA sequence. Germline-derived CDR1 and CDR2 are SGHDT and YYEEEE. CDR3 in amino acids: CASSLAPASNSPLHF. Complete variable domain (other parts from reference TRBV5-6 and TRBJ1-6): DAGVTQSPTHLIKTRGQQVTLRCSPKSGHDTVSWYQQALGQGPQFIFQYYEEEERQRGNFPDRFSGHQFPNYSSELNVNALLLGDSALYLCASSLAPASNSPLHFGNGTRLTVT.

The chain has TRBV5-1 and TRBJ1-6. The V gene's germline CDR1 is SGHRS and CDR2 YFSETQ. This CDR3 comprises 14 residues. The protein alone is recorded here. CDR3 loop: CASSLSAVGSPLHF.

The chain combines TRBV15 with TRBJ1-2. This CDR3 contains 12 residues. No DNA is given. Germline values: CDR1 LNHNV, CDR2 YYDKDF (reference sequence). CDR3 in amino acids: CATSTANYGYTF.

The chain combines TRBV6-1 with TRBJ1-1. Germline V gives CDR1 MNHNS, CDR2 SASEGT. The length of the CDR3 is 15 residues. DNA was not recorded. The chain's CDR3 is CASSDKGGLNTEAFF.

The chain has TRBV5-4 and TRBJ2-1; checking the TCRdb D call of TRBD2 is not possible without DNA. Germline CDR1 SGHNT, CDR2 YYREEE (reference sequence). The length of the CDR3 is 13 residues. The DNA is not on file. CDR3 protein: CASSLVGIGEQFF.

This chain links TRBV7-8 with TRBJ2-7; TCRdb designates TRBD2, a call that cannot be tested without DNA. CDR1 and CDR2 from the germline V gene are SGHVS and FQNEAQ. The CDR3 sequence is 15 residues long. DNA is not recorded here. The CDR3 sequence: CASSSGDLSSYEQYF.

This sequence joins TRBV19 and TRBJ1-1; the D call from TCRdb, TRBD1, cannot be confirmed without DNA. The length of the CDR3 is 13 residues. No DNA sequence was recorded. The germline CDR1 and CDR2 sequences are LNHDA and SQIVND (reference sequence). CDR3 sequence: CASSVGQNTEAFF.

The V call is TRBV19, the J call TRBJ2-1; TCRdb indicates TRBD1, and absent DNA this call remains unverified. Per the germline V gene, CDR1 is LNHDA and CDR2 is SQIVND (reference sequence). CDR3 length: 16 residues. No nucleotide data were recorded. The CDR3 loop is CASTKEWGREYNEQFF.

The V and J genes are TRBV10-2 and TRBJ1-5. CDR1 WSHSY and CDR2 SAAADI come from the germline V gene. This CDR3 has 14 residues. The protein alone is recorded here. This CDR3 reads CASSEPTSGQPQHF.

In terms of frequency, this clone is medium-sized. CDR3 amino acids: CASSTRDFIAKNIQYF. The chain is built from TRBV5-4 and TRBJ2-4; TCRdb selects TRBD2, and the lack of DNA leaves this call unchecked. The CDR3 consists of 16 residues. No DNA was logged. CDR1 and CDR2 from the germline V gene are SGHNT and YYREEE (reference sequence).

The chain's CDR3 is CASSPPGGDTQYF. V and J are TRBV18 and TRBJ2-3; the TRBD2 assignment by TCRdb is unverifiable without DNA. The CDR3 is made up of 13 amino acids. This entry has no DNA. CDR1 is KGHSH, CDR2 LQKENI, per germline.

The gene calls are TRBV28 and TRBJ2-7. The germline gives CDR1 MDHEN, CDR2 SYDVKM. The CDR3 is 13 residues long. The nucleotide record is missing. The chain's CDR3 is CASSPGHSYEQYF.

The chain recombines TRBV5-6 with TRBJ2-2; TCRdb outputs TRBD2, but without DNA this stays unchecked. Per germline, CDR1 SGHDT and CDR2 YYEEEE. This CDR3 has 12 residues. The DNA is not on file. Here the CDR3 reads CAVRLSSGELFF.

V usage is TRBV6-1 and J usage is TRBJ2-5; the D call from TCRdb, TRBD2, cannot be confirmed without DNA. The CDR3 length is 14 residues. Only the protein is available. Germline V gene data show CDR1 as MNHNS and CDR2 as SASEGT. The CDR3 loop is CASSETRVQETQYF.

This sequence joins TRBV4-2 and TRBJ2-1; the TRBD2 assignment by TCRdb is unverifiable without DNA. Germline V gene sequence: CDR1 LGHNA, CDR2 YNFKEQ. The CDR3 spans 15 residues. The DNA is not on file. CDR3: CASSPSSGGADEQFF.

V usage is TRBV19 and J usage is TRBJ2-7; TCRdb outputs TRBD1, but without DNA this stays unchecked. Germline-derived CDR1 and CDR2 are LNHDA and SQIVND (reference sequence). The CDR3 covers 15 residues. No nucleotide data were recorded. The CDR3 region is CASSMDGDSSYEQYF.

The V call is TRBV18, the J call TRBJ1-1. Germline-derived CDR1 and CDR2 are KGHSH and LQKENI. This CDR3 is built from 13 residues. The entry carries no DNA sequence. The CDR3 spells CASSSVLTPEAFF.

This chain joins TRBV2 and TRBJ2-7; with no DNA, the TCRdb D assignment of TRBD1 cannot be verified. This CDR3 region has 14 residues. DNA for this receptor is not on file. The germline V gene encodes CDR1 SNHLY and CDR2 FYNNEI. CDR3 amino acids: CASSEGQGSYEQYV.

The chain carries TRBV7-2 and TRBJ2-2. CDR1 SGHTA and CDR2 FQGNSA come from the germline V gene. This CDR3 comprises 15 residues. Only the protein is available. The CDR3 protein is CASGRGGRATGELFF.

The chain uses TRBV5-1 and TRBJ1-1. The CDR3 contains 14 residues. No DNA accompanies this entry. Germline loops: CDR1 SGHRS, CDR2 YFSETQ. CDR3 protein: CASSQAGGYTEAFF.

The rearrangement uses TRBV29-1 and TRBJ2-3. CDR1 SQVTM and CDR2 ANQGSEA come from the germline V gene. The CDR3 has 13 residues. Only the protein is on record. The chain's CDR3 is CSVEDLLVDTQYF.